The 5 T cell receptor beta chains below come from one sample, sequenced in a study of early T cells in non-severe SARS-CoV-2 infection. TCRdb itself ran the 5' RACE reads through MiXCR, one entry per CDR3 protein. In the table there are around 50,000 distinct CDR3 sequences, around 6% of which are singletons. The sequenced material came from whole blood. Receptor source: an adult who was a healthcare worker with PCR-confirmed SARS-CoV-2 infection or an uninfected control (not recorded which).

This clonotype has a count of ten or more. V is TRBV12-3 or TRBV12-4 and J is TRBJ2-7; D is undetermined. Trimming shortened V by 3 bases and J by 6 bases, and 15 bases separated the two germline ends. The CDR3 extends over 14 amino acids. The CDR3 DNA reads as TGTGCCAGCAGTTTCTCGCGAGTTGGTGTCGAGCAGTACTTC. Protein: CASSFSRVGVEQYF.

This clonotype has ten or more counts. V and J are TRBV11-2 and TRBJ2-1; a weak D match, TRBD2 (6 bases). The V end lost 1 base, the J end lost 6 bases, and 10 bases lay between the germline ends. Germline assignment: CDR1 SGHAT and CDR2 FQNNGV. This CDR3 comprises 14 residues. CDR3 DNA sequence: TGTGCCAGCAGCTTAGTGCGGACTATCAATGAGCAGTTCTTC. It encodes CASSLVRTINEQFF.

This clonotype occurred many times. The V call is TRBV7-2, the J call TRBJ2-7; D possibly corresponds to TRBD2 (5 bases). V gave up 1 base and J gave up 7 bases, with 11 bases separating them. The CDR3 is 13 residues long. Germline loops: CDR1 SGHTA, CDR2 FQGNSA. The CDR3 loop is CASSLDPQREQYF. In nucleotides, the CDR3 is TGTGCCAGCAGCTTAGACCCGCAGCGGGAGCAGTACTTC. Drawing the rest from reference TRBV7-2 and TRBJ2-7, the complete variable domain is GAGVSQSPSNKVTEKGKDVELRCDPISGHTALYWYRQSLGQGLEFLIYFQGNSAPDKSGLPSDRFSAERTGGSVSTLTIQRTQQEDSAVYLCASSLDPQREQYFGPGTRLTVT.

Note on this clonotype: A clone one base away is much larger, so this may be a read error. The genes are TRBV4-1 and TRBJ2-7; TRBD2 might be the D (6 bases). The germline gives CDR1 MGHRA, CDR2 YSYEKL. The CDR3 has 17 residues. This CDR3 is CANSQDRGDGAVLEQYF. As DNA, the CDR3 is TGCGCCAACAGCCAAGATCGCGGGGACGGAGCTGTCCTAGAGCAGTACTTC.

This clonotype was seen ten or more times. This sequence joins TRBV5-5 and TRBJ1-2, with D tentatively TRBD1 (5 bases). V was clipped by 0 bases and J by 3 bases, with 9 bases between them. Germline CDR1 SGHKS, CDR2 YYEKEE (reference sequence). The CDR3 sequence is 14 residues long. The CDR3: CASSLDTGDYGYTF. The DNA of the CDR3 is TGTGCCAGCAGCTTGGACACGGGGGACTATGGCTACACCTTC. The complete variable domain, with remaining parts taken from reference TRBV5-5 and TRBJ1-2, reads DAGVTQSPTHLIKTRGQQVTLRCSPISGHKSVSWYQQVLGQGPQFIFQYYEKEERGRGNFPDRFSARQFPNYSSELNVNALLLGDSALYLCASSLDTGDYGYTFGSGTRLTVV.